The 25 T cell receptor beta chains in this list originate from one sample, sequenced in a study of cytomegalovirus exposure and HLA in healthy donors. The PCR used 60 Vbeta and 13 Jbeta primers. Here immunoSEQ multiplex PCR was the method, and the copy in TCRdb shows in-frame clones only, minus some. The data contain fewer than 250,000 clones, roughly 80% of them singletons. The sample was PBMCs. The receptors were sampled from a man aged 30 to 39 in good health and CMV-seronegative.

Turning to this clone: The same CDR3 can be traced to other DNA sequences in this sample. The chain uses TRBV27 and TRBJ1-5; TRBD1 agrees at 7 bases. CDR1 is MNHEY, CDR2 SMNVEV, per germline (reference sequence). V lost 4 bases and J lost 0; bases outside the gene matches: 3. The CDR3 extends over 15 amino acids. The DNA of the CDR3 is TGTGCCAGCAGTTCAGGGACAGATAGCAATCAGCCCCAGCATTTT. It encodes CASSSGTDSNQPQHF.

This chain uses TRBV6-5 with TRBJ1-2; D remains ambiguous. V lost 0 bases to trimming and J lost 8 bases, with 10 bases between them. This CDR3 has 13 amino acids. Germline CDR1 and CDR2: MNHEY and SVGAGI. CDR3 sequence reads: CASSYSNRGGYTF. DNA for the CDR3: TGTGCCAGCAGTTACTCGAATCGAGGGGGCTACACCTTC.

The chain carries TRBV7-3 and TRBJ1-2; TRBD1 is a possible D gene (6 bases). V lost 4 bases, J lost 2 bases, and 8 bases lay in between. CDR3 length: 13 residues. Germline lookup yields CDR1 SGHTA and CDR2 FQGTGA. The CDR3 is CASSSTGNYGYTF. The CDR3 DNA reads TGTGCCAGCAGCTCGACAGGAAACTATGGCTACACCTTC.

The V gene is TRBV9, the J gene TRBJ2-5, with TRBD2 as a possible D gene (5 bases). The J call may be faulty, since TRBJ2-7 better matches the DNA end. This CDR3 spans 15 amino acids. The germline V gene has CDR1 SGDLS and CDR2 YYNGEE. CDR3 coding DNA: TGTGCCAGCAGCGTAGCTGCAGGATCGGGGTACGAGCAGTACTTC. The encoded protein is CASSVAAGSGYEQYF.

The chain links TRBV7-2 to TRBJ2-7; D is perhaps TRBD2 (5 bases). This CDR3 contains 16 residues. Germline CDR1 SGHTA, CDR2 FQGNSA. Trimming pared 5 bases from V and 2 bases from J, leaving 19 bases between. CDR3: CASSRLLTIQTYEQYF. CDR3 nucleotides: TGTGCCAGCAGCAGACTACTAACCATTCAAACCTACGAGCAGTACTTC. The whole variable domain, remainder taken from reference TRBV7-2 and TRBJ2-7, is GAGVSQSPSNKVTEKGKDVELRCDPISGHTALYWYRQSLGQGLEFLIYFQGNSAPDKSGLPSDRFSAERTGGSVSTLTIQRTQQEDSAVYLCASSRLLTIQTYEQYFGPGTRLTVT.

The V and J genes are TRBV18 and TRBJ1-6, with D unresolved. Trimming stripped 3 bases from V and 7 bases from J, with 10 bases between. The CDR3 is 14 residues long. Germline CDR1 and CDR2: KGHSH and LQKENI. As DNA, the CDR3 is TGTGCCAGCTCACCCGACGGGTTAAATTCACCCCTCCACTTT. This gives the protein CASSPDGLNSPLHF.

The chain recombines TRBV7-2 with TRBJ1-2, with 9 bases identical to TRBD1. The J segment lost 8 bases and the V segment lost 5 bases, leaving 6 bases of the junction unmatched. This CDR3 comprises 13 residues. CDR1 SGHTA and CDR2 FQGNSA come from the germline V gene. The CDR3 reads CASSPDRGEGYTF. The CDR3 DNA is TGTGCCAGCAGCCCCGACAGGGGGGAAGGCTACACCTTC.

This clone was picked up one time. The chain has TRBV11-3 and TRBJ2-1; 12 nucleotides agree with TRBD2. Looked up from germline, CDR1 is SGHNT and CDR2 is YENEEA. The ends lost 3 bases at V and 7 bases at J; junction bases unmatched: 7. The CDR3 spans 16 residues. The CDR3 loop is CASSLGLAGGTNEQFF. The CDR3, as DNA: TGTGCCAGCAGCTTGGGTCTAGCGGGGGGGACTAATGAGCAGTTCTTC.

This clone was detected only once. This chain links TRBV6-7 with TRBJ1-6; D is uncertain. TRBV6-7 is filed as an ORF, its function uncertain. V was shortened by 3 bases and J by 7 bases, with 10 bases between the two germline ends. The CDR3 sequence is 14 residues long. CDR3 in DNA: TGTGCCAGCAGTTATCCGAGGAAAAATTCACCCCTCCACTTT. As protein: CASSYPRKNSPLHF.

This chain connects TRBV7-2 to TRBJ1-1; D uncertain. CDR3 length equals 13 residues. CDR1 is SGHTA, CDR2 FQGNSA, per germline. V was cut by 1 base and J by 4 bases, with 7 bases left in between. CDR3 nucleotide sequence: TGTGCCAGCAGCTTAGATGGCTTCACTGAAGCTTTCTTT. Its protein product is CASSLDGFTEAFF.

The rearrangement links TRBV6-6 to TRBJ2-7, with 7 positions matching TRBD1. The CDR3 runs 13 residues. Germline values: CDR1 MNHNY, CDR2 SVGAGI (reference sequence). Trimming took 2 bases from V and 5 from J; bases not matched to a gene: 3. This CDR3 reads CASSYVGGDEQYF. The CDR3 coding sequence is TGTGCCAGCAGTTACGTAGGGGGCGACGAGCAGTACTTC.

The chain has TRBV5-1 and TRBJ2-7; D possibly corresponds to TRBD1 (6 bases). Trimming took off 5 bases at V and 7 bases at J, with 19 bases between the two ends. CDR1 is SGHRS and CDR2 is YFSETQ in the germline V gene. The CDR3 is 14 residues long. Here the CDR3 reads CASSLQGPQMEQYF. Here the CDR3 DNA reads TGCGCCAGCAGTTTACAGGGTCCCCAAATGGAGCAGTACTTC.

The gene calls are TRBV5-1 and TRBJ2-5; D is perhaps TRBD2 (7 bases). Looked up from germline, CDR1 is SGHRS and CDR2 is YFSETQ. Trimming pared 0 bases from V and 5 bases from J, leaving 17 bases between. There are 16 residues in the CDR3. For the CDR3, the DNA is TGCGCCAGCAGCTTGGCAATCTCGGGGGGCGCGGAGACCCAGTACTTC. The encoded protein is CASSLAISGGAETQYF.

This clone was recorded only once. This chain links TRBV9 with TRBJ2-3, with a possible D match to TRBD2 (5 bases). V shed 0 bases and J shed 1 base, with 12 bases lying between them. CDR3 length equals 16 residues. Germline CDR1 reads SGDLS; CDR2 reads YYNGEE. CDR3 nucleotides: TGTGCCAGCAGCGTAGTCACCGGGGAAGGCACAGATACGCAGTATTTT. It codes for CASSVVTGEGTDTQYF. Supplemented by reference TRBV9 and TRBJ2-3, the full variable domain reads DSGVTQTPKHLITATGQRVTLRCSPRSGDLSVYWYQQSLDQGLQFLIQYYNGEERAKGNILERFSAQQFPDLHSELNLSSLELGDSALYFCASSVVTGEGTDTQYFGPGTRLTVL.

The sample holds one count of this clone. The J gene is TRBJ2-2, the V gene TRBV5-1; 10 nucleotides line up with TRBD2. Germline V gene lookup returns CDR1 SGHRS and CDR2 YFSETQ. The V segment lost 4 bases and the J segment 4 bases; nucleotides outside the gene matches: 10. This CDR3 has 17 amino acids. The DNA of the CDR3 is TGCGCCAGCAGCCTCCGACTAAGCGGGGGGGCCACCGGGGAGCTGTTTTTT. Amino acid sequence: CASSLRLSGGATGELFF.

This chain connects TRBV5-1 to TRBJ1-4; D perhaps matches TRBD1 (5 bases). From germline, CDR1 is SGHRS and CDR2 YFSETQ. This CDR3 is built from 15 residues. With 1 base removed from V and 7 bases from J, the gap between germline ends came to 14 bases. CDR3 bases: TGCGCCAGCAGCTTGAGTGGGGCTCGTATTGAAAAACTGTTTTTT. Translating gives CASSLSGARIEKLFF.

This rearrangement joins TRBV10-3 to TRBJ1-2; no firm D call. The CDR3 is 15 amino acids. The germline gives CDR1 ENHRY, CDR2 SYGVKD. Trimming cost V 0 bases and J 4 bases, with 12 bases left between them. This CDR3 is CAISESPVPSYGYTF. In DNA form, the CDR3 reads TGTGCCATCAGTGAGTCCCCGGTCCCGAGCTATGGCTACACCTTC.

This clone was recorded a few times. CDR3 bases: TGTGCCAGCAGCCCTCTCCCGGTCAATGAGCAGTTCTTC. This codes for CASSPLPVNEQFF. The chain is built from TRBV6-5 and TRBJ2-1; D ambiguous. The V end lost 6 bases, the J end lost 6 bases, and 12 bases lay between the germline ends. CDR1 is MNHEY and CDR2 is SVGAGI in the germline V gene. This CDR3 spans 13 amino acids.

The CDR3 protein is CASSFGYNEQFF. The CDR3 coding sequence is TGTGCCAGCAGTTTCGGGTACAATGAGCAGTTCTTC. This chain connects TRBV28 to TRBJ2-1; no definite D call. V was shortened by 3 bases and J by 4 bases, with 4 bases between the two germline ends. CDR1 is MDHEN, CDR2 SYDVKM, per germline. The CDR3 is 12 residues long.

The chain carries TRBV14 and TRBJ2-2, with unresolved D. This CDR3 spans 14 amino acids. Germline CDR1 reads SGHDN; CDR2 reads FVKESK. Deletions cut 2 bases from V and 1 base from J, with 5 bases between. DNA for the CDR3: TGTGCCAGCAGCCAACTCTGGAACACCGGGGAGCTGTTTTTT. It specifies CASSQLWNTGELFF.

This clone appeared a few times. The chain employs TRBV7-8 and TRBJ2-7, with D perhaps matching TRBD2 (5 bases). Germline loops: CDR1 SGHVS, CDR2 FQNEAQ. V was shortened by 1 base and J by 0 bases, with 13 bases between the two germline ends. This CDR3 region has 16 residues. Here the CDR3 DNA reads TGTGCCAGCAGCTTAGGCGGGCGGGTTAGCTCCTACGAGCAGTACTTC. Translating it yields CASSLGGRVSSYEQYF.

The chain joins TRBV29-1 to TRBJ2-7; a weak D match, TRBD1 (5 bases). The CDR3 length is 14 residues. Germline CDR1 is SQVTM and CDR2 is ANQGSEA. Trimming left V 4 bases short and J 0 bases short, with 13 bases between. The CDR3 DNA is TGCAGCGTTGTTTGTACAGGTGCCTCCTACGAGCAGTACTTC. It encodes CSVVCTGASYEQYF.

Of note for this clone: Relative to the germline gene, one junction end is altered; a read error may explain this. The gene calls are TRBV7-9 and TRBJ1-4; no clear D. From germline, CDR1 is SEHNR and CDR2 FQNEAQ (reference sequence). This CDR3 has 16 residues. This CDR3 reads CSSSPDLGGSNEKLFF. The DNA of the CDR3 is TGTTCCAGCAGCCCCGACCTGGGCGGGTCTAATGAAAAACTGTTTTTT.

This chain links TRBV28 with TRBJ1-2; 7 nucleotides align to TRBD1. Germline trimming cut 7 bases from V and 5 bases from J; bases unmatched to any gene: 7. Germline V CDR1 and CDR2: MDHEN, SYDVKM. The CDR3 loop spans 13 amino acids. CDR3 region: CASTYTGEYGYTF. The CDR3 DNA reads as TGTGCCAGCACCTATACAGGGGAATATGGCTACACCTTC.

In its sample, this clone was seen a few times. The chain carries TRBV6-1 and TRBJ1-1; TRBD1 is a possible D gene (5 bases). This CDR3 has 14 residues. The ends were cut back, 5 bases at V and 1 base at J, with 11 bases in the middle. In germline, CDR1 is MNHNS, CDR2 SASEGT. CDR3 sequence reads: CASSPDRGNTEAFF. CDR3 nucleotide sequence: TGTGCCAGCAGTCCCGACAGAGGGAACACTGAAGCTTTCTTT.